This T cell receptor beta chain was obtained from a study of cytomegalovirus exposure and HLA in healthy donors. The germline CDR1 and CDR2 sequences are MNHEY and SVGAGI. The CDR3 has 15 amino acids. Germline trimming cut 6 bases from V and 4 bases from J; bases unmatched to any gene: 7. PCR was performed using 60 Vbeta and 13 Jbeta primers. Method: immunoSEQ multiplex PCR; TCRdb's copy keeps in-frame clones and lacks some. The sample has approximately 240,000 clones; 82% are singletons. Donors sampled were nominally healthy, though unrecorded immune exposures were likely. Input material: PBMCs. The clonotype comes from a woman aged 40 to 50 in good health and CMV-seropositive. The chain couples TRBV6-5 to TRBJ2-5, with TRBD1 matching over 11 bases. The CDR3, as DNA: TGTGCCAGCAGCCTGGACAGGGGGCGAGGAGAGACCCAGTACTTC. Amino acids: CASSLDRGRGETQYF.